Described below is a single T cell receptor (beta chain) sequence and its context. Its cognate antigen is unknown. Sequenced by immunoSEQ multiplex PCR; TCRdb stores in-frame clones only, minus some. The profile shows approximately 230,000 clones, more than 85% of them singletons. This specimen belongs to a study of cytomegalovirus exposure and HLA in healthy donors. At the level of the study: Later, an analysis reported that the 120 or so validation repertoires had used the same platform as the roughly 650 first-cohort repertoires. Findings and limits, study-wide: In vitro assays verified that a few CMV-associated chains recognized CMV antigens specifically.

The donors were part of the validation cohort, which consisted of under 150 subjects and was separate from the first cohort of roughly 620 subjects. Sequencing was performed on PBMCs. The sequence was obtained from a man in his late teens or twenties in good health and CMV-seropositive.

DNA of the CDR3: TGCAGCGTAGCGGGACAGGGGGTGAGCACCGGGGAGCTGTTTTTT. Translated, it gives CSVAGQGVSTGELFF. The chain combines TRBV29-1 with TRBJ2-2, with 11 positions matching TRBD1. Germline CDR1 SQVTM, CDR2 ANQGSEA. The CDR3 contains 15 residues. V shed 6 bases and J 4 bases; nucleotides not matched to a gene: 7.